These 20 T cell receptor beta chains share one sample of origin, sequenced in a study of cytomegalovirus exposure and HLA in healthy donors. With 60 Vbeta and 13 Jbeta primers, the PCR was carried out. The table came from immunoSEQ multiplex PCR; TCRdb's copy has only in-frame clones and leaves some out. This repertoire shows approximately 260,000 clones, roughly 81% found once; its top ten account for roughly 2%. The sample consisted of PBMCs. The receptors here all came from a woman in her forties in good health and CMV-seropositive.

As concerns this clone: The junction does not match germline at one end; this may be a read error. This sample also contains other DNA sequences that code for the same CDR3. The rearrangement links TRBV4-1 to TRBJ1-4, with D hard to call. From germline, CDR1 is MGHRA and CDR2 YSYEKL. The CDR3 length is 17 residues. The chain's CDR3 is CASSQAQFGSLNEKLFF. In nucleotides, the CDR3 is TGCGCCAGTAGCCAAGCGCAGTTCGGGTCCCTCAATGAAAAACTGTTTTTT.

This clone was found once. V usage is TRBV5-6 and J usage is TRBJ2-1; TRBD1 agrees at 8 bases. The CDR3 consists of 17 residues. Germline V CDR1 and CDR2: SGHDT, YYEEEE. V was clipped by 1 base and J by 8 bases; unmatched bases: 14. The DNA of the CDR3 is TGTGCCAGCAGCTTGTATGGCCAGGGGGCGGTGTCCGATGAGCAGTTCTTC. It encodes CASSLYGQGAVSDEQFF.

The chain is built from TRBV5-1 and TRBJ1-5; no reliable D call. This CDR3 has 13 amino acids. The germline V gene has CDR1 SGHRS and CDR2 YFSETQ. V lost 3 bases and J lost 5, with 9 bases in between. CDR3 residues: CASSSQPDQPQHF. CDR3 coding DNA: TGCGCCAGCAGCTCCCAACCAGATCAGCCCCAGCATTTT.

CDR3 sequence: CASSPGLAQTQYF. The CDR3 nucleotides read TGTGCCAGCAGCCCAGGACTAGCGCAGACCCAGTACTTC. The V call is TRBV7-3, the J call TRBJ2-5, with 9 positions matching TRBD2. V trimming: 5 bases; J trimming: 6 bases; junction bases outside the gene matches: 4. The CDR3 is 13 residues long. Germline CDR1 reads SGHTA; CDR2 reads FQGTGA.

The CDR3 bases are TGTGCCAGCAGTTACTCGGGGGGTGTCGAGCAGTACTTC. Translated, it gives CASSYSGGVEQYF. J is TRBJ2-5 and V is TRBV6-6, with TRBD2 as a possible D gene (6 bases). TRBJ2-7 explains the end of the DNA better; the J call may be wrong. The CDR3 is 13 residues long. The germline V gene encodes CDR1 MNHNY and CDR2 SVGAGI (reference sequence).

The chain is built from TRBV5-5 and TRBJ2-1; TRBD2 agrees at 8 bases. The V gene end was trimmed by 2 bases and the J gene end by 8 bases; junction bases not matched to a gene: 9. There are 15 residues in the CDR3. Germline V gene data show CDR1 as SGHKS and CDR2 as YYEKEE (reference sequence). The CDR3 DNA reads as TGTGCCAGCAGCTTAGCGGGACTAGGTTTCCATGAGCAGTTCTTC. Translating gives CASSLAGLGFHEQFF.

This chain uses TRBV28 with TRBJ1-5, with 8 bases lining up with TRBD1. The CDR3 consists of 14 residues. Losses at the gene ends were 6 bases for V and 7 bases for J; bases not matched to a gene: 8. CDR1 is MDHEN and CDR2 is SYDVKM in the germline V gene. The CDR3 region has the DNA TGTGCCAGCAGATATGACAGGGGAAAGCAGCCCCAGCATTTT. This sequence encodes CASRYDRGKQPQHF.

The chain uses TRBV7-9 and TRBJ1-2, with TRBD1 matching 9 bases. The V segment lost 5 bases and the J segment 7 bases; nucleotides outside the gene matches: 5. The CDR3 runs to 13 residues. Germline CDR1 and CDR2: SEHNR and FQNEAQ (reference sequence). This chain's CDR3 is CASSPQGAGGYTF. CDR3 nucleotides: TGTGCCAGCAGCCCACAGGGGGCGGGTGGCTACACCTTC.

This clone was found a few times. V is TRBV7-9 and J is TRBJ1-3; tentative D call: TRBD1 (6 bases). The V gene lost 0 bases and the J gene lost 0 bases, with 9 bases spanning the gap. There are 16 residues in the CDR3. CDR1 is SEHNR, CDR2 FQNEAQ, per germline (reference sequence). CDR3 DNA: TGTGCCAGCAGCTTAGCAGGGGGAATCTCTGGAAACACCATATATTTT. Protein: CASSLAGGISGNTIYF.

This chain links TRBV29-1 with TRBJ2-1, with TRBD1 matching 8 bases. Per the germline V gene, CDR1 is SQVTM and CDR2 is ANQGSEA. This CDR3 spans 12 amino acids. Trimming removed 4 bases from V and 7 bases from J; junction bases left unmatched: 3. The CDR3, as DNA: TGCAGCGTTGGCCAGGGGGCGAATGAGCAGTTCTTC. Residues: CSVGQGANEQFF.

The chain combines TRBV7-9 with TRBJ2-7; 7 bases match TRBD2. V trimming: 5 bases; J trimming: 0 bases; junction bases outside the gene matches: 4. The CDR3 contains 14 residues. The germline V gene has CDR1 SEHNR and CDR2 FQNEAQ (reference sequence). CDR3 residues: CASSPSGVSYEQYF. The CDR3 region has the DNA TGTGCCAGCAGCCCGAGCGGGGTCTCCTACGAGCAGTACTTC.

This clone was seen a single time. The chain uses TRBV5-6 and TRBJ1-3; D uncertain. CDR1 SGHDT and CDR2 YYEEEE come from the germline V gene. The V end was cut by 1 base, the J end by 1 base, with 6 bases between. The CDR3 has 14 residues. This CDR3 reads CASSLSKSGNTIYF. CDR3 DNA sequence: TGTGCCAGCAGCTTGTCCAAATCTGGAAACACCATATATTTT.

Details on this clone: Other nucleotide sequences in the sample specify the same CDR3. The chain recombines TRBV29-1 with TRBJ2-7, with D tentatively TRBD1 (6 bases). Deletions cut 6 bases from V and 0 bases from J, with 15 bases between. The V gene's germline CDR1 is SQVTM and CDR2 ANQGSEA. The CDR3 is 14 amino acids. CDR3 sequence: CSVGRDTVSYEQYF. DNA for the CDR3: TGCAGCGTCGGCCGGGACACCGTCTCCTACGAGCAGTACTTC.

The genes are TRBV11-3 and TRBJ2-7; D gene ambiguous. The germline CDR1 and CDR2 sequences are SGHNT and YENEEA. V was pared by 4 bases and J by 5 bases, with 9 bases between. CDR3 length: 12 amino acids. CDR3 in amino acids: CASSSESHEQYF. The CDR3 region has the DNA TGTGCCAGCAGCTCTGAGAGCCACGAGCAGTACTTC.

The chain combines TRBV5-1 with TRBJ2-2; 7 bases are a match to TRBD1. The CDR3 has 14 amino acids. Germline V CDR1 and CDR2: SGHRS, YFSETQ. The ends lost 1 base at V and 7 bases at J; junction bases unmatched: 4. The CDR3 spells CASSLKGAGGELFF. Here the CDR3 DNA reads TGCGCCAGCAGCTTGAAGGGGGCTGGCGGGGAGCTGTTTTTT.

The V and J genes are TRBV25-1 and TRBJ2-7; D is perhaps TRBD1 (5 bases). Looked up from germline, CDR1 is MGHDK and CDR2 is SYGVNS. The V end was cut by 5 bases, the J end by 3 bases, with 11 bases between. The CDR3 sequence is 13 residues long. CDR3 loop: CASSSLRGYEQYF. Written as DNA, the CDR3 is TGTGCCAGCAGTTCTCTAAGGGGCTACGAGCAGTACTTC.

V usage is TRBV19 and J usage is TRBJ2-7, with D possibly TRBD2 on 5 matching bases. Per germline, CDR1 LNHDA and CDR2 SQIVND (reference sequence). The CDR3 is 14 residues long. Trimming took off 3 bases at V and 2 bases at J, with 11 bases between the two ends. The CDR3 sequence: CASSIPGGPYEQYF. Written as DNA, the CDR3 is TGTGCCAGTAGTATCCCTGGAGGTCCCTACGAGCAGTACTTC. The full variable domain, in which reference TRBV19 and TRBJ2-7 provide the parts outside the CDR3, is DGGITQSPKYLFRKEGQNVTLSCEQNLNHDAMYWYRQDPGQGLRLIYYSQIVNDFQKGDIAEGYSVSREKKESFPLTVTSAQKNPTAFYLCASSIPGGPYEQYFGPGTRLTVT.

The CDR3 region is CASSQDVQGGTEAFF. The CDR3 nucleotides are TGCGCCAGCAGCCAAGACGTGCAGGGCGGCACTGAAGCTTTCTTT. The chain employs TRBV4-3 and TRBJ1-1; a possible D gene is TRBD1 (5 bases). The CDR3 is made up of 15 amino acids. V lost 0 bases and J lost 4, with 12 bases in between. Germline V gene lookup returns CDR1 LGHNA and CDR2 YSLEER.

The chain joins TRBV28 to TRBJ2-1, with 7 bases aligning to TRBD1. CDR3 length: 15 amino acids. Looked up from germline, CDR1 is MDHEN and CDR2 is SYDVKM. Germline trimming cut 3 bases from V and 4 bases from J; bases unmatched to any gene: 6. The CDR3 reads CASSFGTEDYNEQFF. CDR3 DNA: TGTGCCAGCAGTTTTGGGACAGAGGATTACAATGAGCAGTTCTTC.

CDR3 loop: CASSYSMAGSSYEQYF. In DNA form, the CDR3 reads TGTGCCAGCAGTTACTCGATGGCGGGGAGCTCCTACGAGCAGTACTTC. The chain combines TRBV6-5 with TRBJ2-7; the D gene is possibly TRBD2 (6 bases). This CDR3 contains 16 residues. Trimming took 0 bases from V and 0 from J, leaving 12 bases between them. Looked up from germline, CDR1 is MNHEY and CDR2 is SVGAGI.